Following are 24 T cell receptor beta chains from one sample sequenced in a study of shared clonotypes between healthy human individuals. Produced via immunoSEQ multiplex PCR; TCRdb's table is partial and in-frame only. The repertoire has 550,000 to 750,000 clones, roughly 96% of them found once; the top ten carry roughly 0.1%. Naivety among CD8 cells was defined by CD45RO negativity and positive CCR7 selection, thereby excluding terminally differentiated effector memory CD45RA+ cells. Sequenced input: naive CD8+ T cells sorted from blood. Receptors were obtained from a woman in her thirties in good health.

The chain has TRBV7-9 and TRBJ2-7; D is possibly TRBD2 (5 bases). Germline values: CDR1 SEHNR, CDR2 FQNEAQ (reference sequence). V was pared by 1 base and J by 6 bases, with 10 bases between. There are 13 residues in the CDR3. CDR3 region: CASSLELDSEQYF. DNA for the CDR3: TGTGCCAGCAGCTTAGAACTAGATAGCGAGCAGTACTTC.

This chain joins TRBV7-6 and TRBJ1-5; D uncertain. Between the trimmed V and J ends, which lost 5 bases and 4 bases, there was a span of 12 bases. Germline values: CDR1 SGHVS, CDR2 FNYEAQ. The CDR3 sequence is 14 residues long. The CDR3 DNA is TGTGCCAGCAGCCTAGGGCCGGATAATCAGCCCCAGCATTTT. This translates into CASSLGPDNQPQHF.

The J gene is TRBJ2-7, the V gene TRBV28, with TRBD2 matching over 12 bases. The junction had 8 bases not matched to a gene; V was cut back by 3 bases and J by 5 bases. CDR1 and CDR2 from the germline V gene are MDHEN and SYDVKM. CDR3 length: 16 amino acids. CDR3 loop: CASSFGRLAGEDEQYF. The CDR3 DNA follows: TGTGCCAGCAGTTTCGGGCGACTAGCGGGAGAGGACGAGCAGTACTTC.

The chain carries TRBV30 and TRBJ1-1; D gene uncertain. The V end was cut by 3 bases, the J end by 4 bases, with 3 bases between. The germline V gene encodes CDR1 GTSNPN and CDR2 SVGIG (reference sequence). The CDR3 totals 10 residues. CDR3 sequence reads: CAWRVTEAFF. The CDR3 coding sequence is TGTGCCTGGAGGGTCACTGAAGCTTTCTTT.

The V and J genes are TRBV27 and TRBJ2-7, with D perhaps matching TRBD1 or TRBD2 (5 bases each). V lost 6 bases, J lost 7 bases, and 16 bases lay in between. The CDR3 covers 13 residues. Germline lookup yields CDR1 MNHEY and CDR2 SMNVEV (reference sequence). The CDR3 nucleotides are TGTGCCAGCAGCAATACCGGGACGGGGGAGCAGTACTTC. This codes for CASSNTGTGEQYF.

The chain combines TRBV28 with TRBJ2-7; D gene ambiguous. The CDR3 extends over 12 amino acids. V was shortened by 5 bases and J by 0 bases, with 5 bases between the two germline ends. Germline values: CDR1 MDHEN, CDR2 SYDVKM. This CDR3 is CASSPGSYEQYF. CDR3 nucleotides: TGTGCCAGCAGTCCGGGCTCCTACGAGCAGTACTTC.

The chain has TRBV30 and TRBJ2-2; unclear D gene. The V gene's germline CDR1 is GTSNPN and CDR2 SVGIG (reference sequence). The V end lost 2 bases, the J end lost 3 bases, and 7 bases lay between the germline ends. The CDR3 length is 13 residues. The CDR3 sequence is CAWSMGYTGELFF. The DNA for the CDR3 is TGTGCCTGGAGTATGGGGTACACCGGGGAGCTGTTTTTT.

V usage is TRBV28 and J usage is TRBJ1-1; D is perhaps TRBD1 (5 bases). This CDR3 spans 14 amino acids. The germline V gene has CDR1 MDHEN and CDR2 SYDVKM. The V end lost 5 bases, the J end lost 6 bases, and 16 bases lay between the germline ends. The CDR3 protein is CASSPHEGSPEAFF. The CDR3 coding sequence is TGTGCCAGCAGTCCGCATGAGGGGAGCCCTGAAGCTTTCTTT.

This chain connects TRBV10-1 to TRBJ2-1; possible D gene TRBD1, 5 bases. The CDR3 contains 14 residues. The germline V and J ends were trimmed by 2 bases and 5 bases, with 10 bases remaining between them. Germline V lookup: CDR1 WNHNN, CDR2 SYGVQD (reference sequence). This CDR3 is CASSEITGNNEQFF. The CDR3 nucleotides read TGCGCCAGCAGTGAGATAACAGGAAACAATGAGCAGTTCTTC.

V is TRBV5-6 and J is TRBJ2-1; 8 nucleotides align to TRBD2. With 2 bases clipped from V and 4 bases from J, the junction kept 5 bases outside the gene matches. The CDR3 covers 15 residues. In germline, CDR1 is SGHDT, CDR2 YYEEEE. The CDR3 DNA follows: TGTGCCAGCAGCTTTACACTAGCGGTATACAATGAGCAGTTCTTC. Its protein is CASSFTLAVYNEQFF.

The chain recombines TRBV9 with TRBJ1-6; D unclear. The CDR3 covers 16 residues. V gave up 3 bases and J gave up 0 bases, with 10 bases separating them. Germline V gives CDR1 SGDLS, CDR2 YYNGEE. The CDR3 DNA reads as TGTGCCAGCAGCGCCGACGGTAGCTCCTATAATTCACCCCTCCACTTT. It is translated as CASSADGSSYNSPLHF. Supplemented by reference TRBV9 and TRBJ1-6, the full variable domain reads DSGVTQTPKHLITATGQRVTLRCSPRSGDLSVYWYQQSLDQGLQFLIQYYNGEERAKGNILERFSAQQFPDLHSELNLSSLELGDSALYFCASSADGSSYNSPLHFGNGTRLTVT.

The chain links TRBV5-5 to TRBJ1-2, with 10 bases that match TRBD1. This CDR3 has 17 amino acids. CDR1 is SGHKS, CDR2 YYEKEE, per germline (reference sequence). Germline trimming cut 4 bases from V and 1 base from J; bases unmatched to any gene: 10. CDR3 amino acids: CASSLRDRGLRNYGYTF. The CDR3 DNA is TGTGCCAGCAGCCTCCGGGACAGGGGTCTGCGTAACTATGGCTACACCTTC.

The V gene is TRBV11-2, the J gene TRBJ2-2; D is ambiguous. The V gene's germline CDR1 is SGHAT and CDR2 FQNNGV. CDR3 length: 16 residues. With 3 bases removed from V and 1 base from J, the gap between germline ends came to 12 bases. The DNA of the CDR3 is TGTGCCAGCAGCTTTTGGGTTAACGAGAACACCGGGGAGCTGTTTTTT. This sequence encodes CASSFWVNENTGELFF.

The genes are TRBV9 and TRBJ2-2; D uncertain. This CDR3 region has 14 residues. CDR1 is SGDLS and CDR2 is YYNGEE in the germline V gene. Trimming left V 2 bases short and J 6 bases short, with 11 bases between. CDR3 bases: TGTGCCAGCAGCGTCGGTAACGTGCCCGGGGAGCTGTTTTTT. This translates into CASSVGNVPGELFF.

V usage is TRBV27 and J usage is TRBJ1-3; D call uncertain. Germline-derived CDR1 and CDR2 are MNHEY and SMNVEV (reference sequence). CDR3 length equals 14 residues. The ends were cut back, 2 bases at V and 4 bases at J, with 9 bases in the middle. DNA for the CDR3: TGTGCCAGCAGTTTAATGGCTGGGGGAAACACCATATATTTT. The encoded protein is CASSLMAGGNTIYF.

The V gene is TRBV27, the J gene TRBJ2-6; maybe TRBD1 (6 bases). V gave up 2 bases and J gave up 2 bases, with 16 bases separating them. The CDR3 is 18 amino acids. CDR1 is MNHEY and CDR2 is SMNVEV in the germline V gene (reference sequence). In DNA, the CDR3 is TGTGCCAGCAGTTTAGGTACAGGGACGAAAACTGGGGCCAACGTCCTGACTTTC. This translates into CASSLGTGTKTGANVLTF.

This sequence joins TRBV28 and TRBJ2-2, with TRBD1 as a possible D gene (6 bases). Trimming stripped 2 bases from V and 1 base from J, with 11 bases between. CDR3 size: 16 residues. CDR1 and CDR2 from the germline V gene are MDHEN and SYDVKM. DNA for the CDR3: TGTGCCAGCAGTTTAGCTAGGGGGTGGAACACCGGGGAGCTGTTTTTT. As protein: CASSLARGWNTGELFF.

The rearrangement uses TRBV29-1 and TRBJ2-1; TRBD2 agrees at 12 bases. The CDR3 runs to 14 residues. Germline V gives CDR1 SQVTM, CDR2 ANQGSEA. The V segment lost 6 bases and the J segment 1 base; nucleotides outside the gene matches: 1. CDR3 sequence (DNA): TGCAGCGTCCTAGCGGGAGGGTCCTACAATGAGCAGTTCTTC. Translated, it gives CSVLAGGSYNEQFF.

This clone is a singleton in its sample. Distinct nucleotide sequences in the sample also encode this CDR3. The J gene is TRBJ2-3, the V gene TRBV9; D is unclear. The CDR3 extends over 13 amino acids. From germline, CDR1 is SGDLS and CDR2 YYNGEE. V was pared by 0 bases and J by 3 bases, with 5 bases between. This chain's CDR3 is CASSVAGTDTQYF. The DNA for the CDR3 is TGTGCCAGCAGCGTAGCTGGGACAGATACGCAGTATTTT.

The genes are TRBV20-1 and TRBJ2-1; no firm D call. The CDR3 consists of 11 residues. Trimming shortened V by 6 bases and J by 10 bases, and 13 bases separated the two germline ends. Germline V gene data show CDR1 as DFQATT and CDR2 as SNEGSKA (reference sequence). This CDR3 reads CSALETLEQFF. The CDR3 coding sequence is TGCAGTGCCCTCGAAACCTTAGAGCAGTTCTTC.

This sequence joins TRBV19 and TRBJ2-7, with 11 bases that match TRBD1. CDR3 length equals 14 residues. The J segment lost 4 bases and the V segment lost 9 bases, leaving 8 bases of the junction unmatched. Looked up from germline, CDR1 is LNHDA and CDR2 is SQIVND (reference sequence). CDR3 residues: CASSVGTGGYEQYF. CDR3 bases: TGTGCCAGCTCTGTCGGGACAGGGGGTTACGAGCAGTACTTC.

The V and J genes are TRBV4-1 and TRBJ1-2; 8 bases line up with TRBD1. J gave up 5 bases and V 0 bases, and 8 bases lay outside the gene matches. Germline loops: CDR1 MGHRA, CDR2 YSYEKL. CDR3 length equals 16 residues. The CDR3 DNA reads TGCGCCAGCAGCCAAGATATCAGCGGGGACAGGTATGGCTACACCTTC. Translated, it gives CASSQDISGDRYGYTF.

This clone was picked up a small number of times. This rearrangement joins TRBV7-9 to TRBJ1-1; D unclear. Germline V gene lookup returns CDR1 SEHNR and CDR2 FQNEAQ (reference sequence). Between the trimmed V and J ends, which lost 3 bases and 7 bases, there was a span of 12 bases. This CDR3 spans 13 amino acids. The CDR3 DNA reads TGTGCCAGCAGCTTTGTTGTGGCGCGTGAAGCTTTCTTT. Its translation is CASSFVVAREAFF.

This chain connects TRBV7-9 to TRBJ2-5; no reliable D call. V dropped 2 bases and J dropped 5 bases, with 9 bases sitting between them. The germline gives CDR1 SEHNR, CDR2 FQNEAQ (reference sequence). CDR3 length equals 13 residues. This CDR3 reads CASSLLGTETQYF. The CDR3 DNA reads TGTGCCAGCAGCTTATTAGGTACGGAGACCCAGTACTTC.